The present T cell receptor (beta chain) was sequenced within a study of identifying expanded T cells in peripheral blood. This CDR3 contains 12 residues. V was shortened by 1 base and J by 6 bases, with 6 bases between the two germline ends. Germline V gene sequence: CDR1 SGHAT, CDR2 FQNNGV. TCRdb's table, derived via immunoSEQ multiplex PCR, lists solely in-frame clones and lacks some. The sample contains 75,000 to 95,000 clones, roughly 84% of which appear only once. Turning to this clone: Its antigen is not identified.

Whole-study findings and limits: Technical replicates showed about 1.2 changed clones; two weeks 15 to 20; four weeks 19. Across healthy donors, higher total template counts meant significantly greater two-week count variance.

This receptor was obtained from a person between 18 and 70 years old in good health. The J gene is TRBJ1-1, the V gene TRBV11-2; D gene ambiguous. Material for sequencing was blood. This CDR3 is CASSLGLAEAFF. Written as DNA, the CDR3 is TGTGCCAGCAGCTTAGGTCTGGCTGAAGCTTTCTTT.